This TCR beta chain appears in the sequencing data of a study of Ad26.COV2.S vaccination and SARS-CoV-2 variants listed by TCRdb under 2021. Background for the entire study: Donors in the vaccine arm were drawn from COV1001, a multicentre, randomized, double-blind, placebo-controlled phase I-IIa trial testing Ad26.COV2.S in healthy adults. Trial participants were randomized into five groups of five, in which low-dose or high-dose Ad26.COV2.S was given once or twice, or placebo was given on both occasions. Throughout the experiments and outcome assessment, investigators stayed blinded to trial group allocation. A total of around 32 samples were included in the TCR-sequenced set, comprising around 19 Ad26.COV2.S vaccine recipients, 5 placebo recipients and 8 SARS-CoV-2 convalescent individuals. Sequencing of the TCRbeta repertoire served to evaluate the specificity and breadth of SARS-CoV-2-reactive T cell receptors following Ad26.COV2.S vaccination. Ad26.COV2.S was administered intramuscularly at 5 x 10^10 or 1 x 10^11 viral particles, either as a single shot or as two shots given 56 days apart. The study at large found these results: The study lacked the statistical power to compare responses across vaccine doses or regimens. The authors noted that the TCR breadth and depth analyses may have underestimated total T cell responses. After vaccination, substantial breadth of spike-specific CD8+ and CD4+ T cell responses was reported. Vaccine and placebo recipients had similar non-spike TCR breadth, a finding consistent with the vaccine containing only spike. Ad26.COV2.S recipients had higher spike-specific TCR breadth than placebo recipients (P = 0.0014).

The germline V gene provides CDR1 MGHRA and CDR2 YSYEKL. The CDR3 covers 14 residues, taking in both the cysteine and the phenylalanine. Just CDR3 DNA is preserved here, 42 bases in frame from base 1. The immunoSEQ Assay was the method used to sequence TCRbeta CDR3 regions. After extraction, genomic DNA underwent amplification by bias-controlled multiplex PCR, followed by high-throughput sequencing. The original methods were these. To quantify the absolute abundance of every unique TCRbeta CDR3 region, sequences were collapsed and filtered. Usable DNA was measured by amplifying reference genes present in all nucleated cells, and TCRbeta template counts were normalized to that usable DNA to estimate T cell fraction. Repertoire TCRs were annotated as SARS-CoV-2-specific by exact matching of V gene, CDR3 amino acid sequence and J gene to a known reactive TCR set. The reference SARS-CoV-2 TCR set was derived from MIRA and filtered for enrichment in COVID-19-positive ImmuneCODE repertoires, a step that removed public or cross-reactive TCRs. Using the MIRA antigens, annotated TCRs were further analysed by specific ORF or by position within an ORF. Breadth was defined as the number of annotated unique rearrangements divided by the total number of unique productive rearrangements, and depth was defined as the summed frequency of the annotated unique rearrangements. Two-sided Wilcoxon rank-sum tests were applied when comparing TCR breadth between groups. Here the immuneACCESS table is served through TCRdb, limited to in-frame sequences with V and J called. Missing clones are a known gap in these copies; in checked studies unresolved V genes cover under half, and the rest lacks a known reason. That table is the source of V, J and clone size, and D and trimming were worked out from the DNA. For this sample the table gives over 400,000 clones, of which over 80% were detected only once. Of the sample, about 1.7% is held by the ten largest clones.

Reading the label with the study, this specimen's treatment or condition is: some 19 received Ad26.COV2.S at low or high dose, single or two shots; 5 received placebo; per-sample allocation not given. For vaccine and placebo recipients, repertoires were sequenced using samples collected on day 63 after the first injection. Cohort 1b enrolled 20 to 30 adults aged 18-55 years at a single site in Boston, USA, between 29 July and 7 August 2020. Ad26.COV2.S was a replication-incompetent adenovirus type 26 vector that expressed a prefusion-stabilized SARS-CoV-2 spike protein derived from the original Wuhan strain. This clone was observed at least ten times. Which antigen it targets is not known. Compared with germline, one end of the junction differs, possibly owing to a read error.

The rearranged chain carries TRBV4-1 and TRBJ1-3; 5 matching bases give a weak D call of TRBD1. Sequencing was performed on peripheral blood, taken in a trial of Ad26.COV2.S vaccine versus placebo. The source of this sequence is a person between 18 and 59 years old who received the Ad26.COV2.S COVID-19 vaccine or a placebo. The DNA reads TGCGCCAGCACCCAAACAGGATCTGGAAACACCATATATTTT. Protein translation: CASTQTGSGNTIYF.